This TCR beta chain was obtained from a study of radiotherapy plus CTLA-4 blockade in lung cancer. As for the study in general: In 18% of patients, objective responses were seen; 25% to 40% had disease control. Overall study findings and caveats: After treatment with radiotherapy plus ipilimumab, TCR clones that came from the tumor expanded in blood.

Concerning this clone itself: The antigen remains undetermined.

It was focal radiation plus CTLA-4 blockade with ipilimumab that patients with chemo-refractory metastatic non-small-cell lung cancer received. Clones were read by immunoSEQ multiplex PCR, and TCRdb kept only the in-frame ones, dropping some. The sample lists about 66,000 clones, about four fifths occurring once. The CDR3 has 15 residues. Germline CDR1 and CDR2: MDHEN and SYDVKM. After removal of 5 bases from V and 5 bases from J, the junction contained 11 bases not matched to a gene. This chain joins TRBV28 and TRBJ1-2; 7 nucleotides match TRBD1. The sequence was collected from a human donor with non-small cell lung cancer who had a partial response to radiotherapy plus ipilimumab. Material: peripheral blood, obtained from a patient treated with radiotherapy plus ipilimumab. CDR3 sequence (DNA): TGTGCCAGCAGTCCCTCGGGAGGGGGCGGTTATGGCTACACCTTC. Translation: CASSPSGGGGYGYTF.